This T cell receptor beta chain was obtained from a study of identical twins. Study findings and constraints: Excess low generation probability was seen in twin-shared out-of-frame alpha sequences.

A remark on this clonotype: Antigen: not known.

The CDR3 length is 19 residues. V shed 1 base and J 5 bases; nucleotides not matched to a gene: 17. CDR1 and CDR2 from the germline V gene are DFQATT and SNEGSKA (reference sequence). Unique molecular identifiers were present on the cDNA, which also gained a universal primer site by template switching. TCRdb reprocessed the 5' RACE reads with MiXCR, giving one entry per CDR3 protein. The sample lists roughly 1.6 million distinct CDR3 sequences, about 30% occurring once. The chain combines TRBV20-1 with TRBJ2-2; the match to TRBD2 covers 9 bases. The TCR was taken from a newborn girl in good health. The sample consisted of cord blood. The CDR3 region is CSARAVEGSGGVGTGELFF. The DNA of the CDR3 is TGCAGTGCTAGAGCGGTTGAGGGTAGCGGGGGAGTTGGTACCGGGGAGCTGTTTTTT.